This T cell receptor beta chain was obtained from a study of shared clonotypes between healthy human individuals. Study as a whole: Donors, aged 18 to 49, were a couple of women and a few men.

Notes on this clone: Antigen: not known.

Whole-study results and caveats: A limitation of the genetic and exposure-history diversity represented arose from few donors.

What was sequenced on ten immunoSEQ deep assay plates was unsorted PBMC DNA. The protocol was immunoSEQ multiplex PCR, while the TCRdb copy is restricted to in-frame clones and leaves out a portion. The sample has about 490,000 clones, 60% to 80% seen once. The V and J ends lost 6 bases and 4 bases, in that order; junction bases with no gene match: 8. CDR3 length: 14 residues. The germline V gene encodes CDR1 MDHEN and CDR2 SYDVKM. Sequencing was carried out using PBMCs. This clonotype was sampled from a middle-aged woman in good health. Some clones in this sample may be carry-over from other donors' samples. V gene TRBV28 combines with J gene TRBJ1-2, with 7 bases fitting TRBD1. CDR3 sequence: CASRTAGGAYGYTF. DNA for the CDR3: TGTGCCAGCAGGACCGCAGGGGGTGCCTATGGCTACACCTTC.